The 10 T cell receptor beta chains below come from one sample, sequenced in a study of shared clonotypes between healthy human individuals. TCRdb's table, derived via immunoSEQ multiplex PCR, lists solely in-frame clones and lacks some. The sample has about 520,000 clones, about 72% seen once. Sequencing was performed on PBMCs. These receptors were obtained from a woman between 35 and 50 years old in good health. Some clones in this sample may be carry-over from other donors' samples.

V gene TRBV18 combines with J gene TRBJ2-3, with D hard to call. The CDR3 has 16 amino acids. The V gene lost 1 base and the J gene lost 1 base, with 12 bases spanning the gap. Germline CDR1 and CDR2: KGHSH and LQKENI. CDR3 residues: CASSPRGPRGTDTQYF. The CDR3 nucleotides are TGTGCCAGCTCACCACGGGGTCCTCGGGGCACAGATACGCAGTATTTT.

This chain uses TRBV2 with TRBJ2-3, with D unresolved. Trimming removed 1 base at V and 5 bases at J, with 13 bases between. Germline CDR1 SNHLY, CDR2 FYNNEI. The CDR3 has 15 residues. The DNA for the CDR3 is TGTGCCAGCAGTGAAGTCTGGGGTGGCGGAGATACGCAGTATTTT. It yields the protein CASSEVWGGGDTQYF.

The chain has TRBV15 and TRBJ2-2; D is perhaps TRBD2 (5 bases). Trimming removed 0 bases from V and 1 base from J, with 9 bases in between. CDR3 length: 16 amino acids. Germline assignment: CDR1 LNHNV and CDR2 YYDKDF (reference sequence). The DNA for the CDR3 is TGTGCCACCAGCAGAGAACGAGGGAGGAACACCGGGGAGCTGTTTTTT. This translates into CATSRERGRNTGELFF.

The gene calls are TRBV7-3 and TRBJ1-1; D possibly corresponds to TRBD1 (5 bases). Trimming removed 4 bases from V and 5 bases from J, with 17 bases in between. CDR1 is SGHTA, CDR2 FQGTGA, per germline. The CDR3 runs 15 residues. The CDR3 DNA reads TGTGCCAGCAGCTCCGTAATTGGGGGAGCAACTGAAGCTTTCTTT. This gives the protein CASSSVIGGATEAFF.

DNA for the CDR3: TGCGCCAGCAGCTTGTTCGGAGCCCAAGAGACCCAGTACTTC. As protein: CASSLFGAQETQYF. The J gene is TRBJ2-5, the V gene TRBV5-1; D ambiguous. V lost 1 base, J lost 1 base, and 8 bases lay in between. In germline, CDR1 is SGHRS, CDR2 YFSETQ. The CDR3 contains 14 residues.

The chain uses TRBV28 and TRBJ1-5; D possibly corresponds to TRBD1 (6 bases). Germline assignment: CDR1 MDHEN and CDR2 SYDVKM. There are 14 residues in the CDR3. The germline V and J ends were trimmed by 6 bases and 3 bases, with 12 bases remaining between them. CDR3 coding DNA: TGTGCCAGCAGCACCGGACAGATCAATCAGCCCCAGCATTTT. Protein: CASSTGQINQPQHF.

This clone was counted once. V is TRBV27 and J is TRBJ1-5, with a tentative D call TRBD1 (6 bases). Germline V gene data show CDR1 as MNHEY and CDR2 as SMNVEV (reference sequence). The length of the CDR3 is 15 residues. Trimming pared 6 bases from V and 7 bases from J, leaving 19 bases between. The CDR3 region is CASSFFPQGSQPQHF. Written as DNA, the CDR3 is TGTGCCAGCAGCTTCTTTCCACAGGGAAGCCAGCCCCAGCATTTT.

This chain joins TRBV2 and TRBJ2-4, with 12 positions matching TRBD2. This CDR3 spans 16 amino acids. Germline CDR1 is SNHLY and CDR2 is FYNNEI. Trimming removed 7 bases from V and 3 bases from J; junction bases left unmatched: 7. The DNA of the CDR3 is TGTGCCAGCACCAGACTAGCGGGAGACGGCAAAAACATTCAGTACTTC. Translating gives CASTRLAGDGKNIQYF.

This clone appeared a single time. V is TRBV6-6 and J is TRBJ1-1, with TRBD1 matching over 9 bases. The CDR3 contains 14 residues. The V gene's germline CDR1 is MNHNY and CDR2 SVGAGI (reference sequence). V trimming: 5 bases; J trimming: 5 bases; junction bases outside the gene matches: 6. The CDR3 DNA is TGTGCCAGCAGTACCGGACAGGGGTTGACTGAAGCTTTCTTT. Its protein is CASSTGQGLTEAFF.

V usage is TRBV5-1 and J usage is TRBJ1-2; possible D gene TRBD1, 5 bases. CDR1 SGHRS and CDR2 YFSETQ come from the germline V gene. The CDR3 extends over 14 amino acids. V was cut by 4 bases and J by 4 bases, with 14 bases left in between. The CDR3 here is CASSLTGQAYGYTF. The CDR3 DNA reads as TGCGCCAGCAGCCTGACGGGGCAGGCCTATGGCTACACCTTC.